The 4 T cell receptor beta chains presented below share a single source sample, sequenced in a study of T-cell memory formation after mild COVID-19 listed by TCRdb under 2021. The receptor library was made with 5' RACE. Sequencing took place on an Illumina NovaSeq 6000. Using fastp trimming at Q25 and MiXCR clonotype assembly, TCRdb reanalyzed the public sequencing data and kept in-frame beta chains. Rows with a matching CDR3 protein are joined into one entry that keeps the most common DNA and genes. The sample yields 250,000 to 350,000 distinct CDR3 sequences; 15% to 20% were counted once. Jointly, the top ten make up around 21% of the sample. The sequencing input was PBMCs or a T cell subset sorted from them (not recorded which). These receptors were collected from a man between 18 and 35 years old who had mild COVID-19 (a few samples of this study predate the infection). The sample titles of this study are shuffled in the database, so cell type and time point are left out; the donor was told from shared clones.

This clonotype was seen a few times. The chain has TRBV7-6 and TRBJ2-7; the D gene is possibly TRBD2 (6 bases). The germline gives CDR1 SGHVS, CDR2 FNYEAQ. The length of the CDR3 is 14 residues. The V and J ends lost 0 bases and 3 bases respectively, with 9 bases between them. The CDR3 nucleotides read TGTGCCAGCAGCTTAGCCGGAGGGATCTACGAGCAGTACGTC. Its protein product is CASSLAGGIYEQYV.

This clonotype has more than one count but fewer than ten. The gene calls are TRBV6-2 or TRBV6-3 and TRBJ2-3, with 10 bases matching TRBD2. Germline trimming cut 4 bases from V and 7 bases from J; bases unmatched to any gene: 8. Germline V CDR1 and CDR2: MNHEY, SVGEGT. The CDR3 sequence is 15 residues long. CDR3 sequence reads: CASSFRGLARNTQYF. DNA for the CDR3: TGTGCCAGCAGTTTTCGGGGACTAGCGCGGAATACGCAGTATTTT.

V is TRBV13 and J is TRBJ2-1; possible D gene TRBD1, 6 bases. The CDR3 has 13 residues. Germline assignment: CDR1 PRHDT and CDR2 FYEKMQ (reference sequence). V lost 8 bases and J 6 bases, leaving 14 bases between the germline ends. CDR3 DNA sequence: TGTGCCAGCCGGGGCGAAGGGGGCAATGAGCAGTTCTTC. Amino acid sequence: CASRGEGGNEQFF. Complete variable domain (other parts from reference TRBV13 and TRBJ2-1): AAGVIQSPRHLIKEKRETATLKCYPIPRHDTVYWYQQGPGQDPQFLISFYEKMQSDKGSIPDRFSAQQFSDYHSELNMSSLELGDSALYFCASRGEGGNEQFFGPGTRLTVL.

This chain links TRBV11-2 with TRBJ2-7, with TRBD2 matching over 7 bases. Germline CDR1 is SGHAT and CDR2 is FQNNGV. J lost 3 bases, V lost 4 bases, and 6 bases had no gene match. The CDR3 consists of 14 residues. CDR3 nucleotide sequence: TGTGCCAGCAGCTGGGGAGCGGGGAGCTACGAGCAGTACTTC. Protein product: CASSWGAGSYEQYF.